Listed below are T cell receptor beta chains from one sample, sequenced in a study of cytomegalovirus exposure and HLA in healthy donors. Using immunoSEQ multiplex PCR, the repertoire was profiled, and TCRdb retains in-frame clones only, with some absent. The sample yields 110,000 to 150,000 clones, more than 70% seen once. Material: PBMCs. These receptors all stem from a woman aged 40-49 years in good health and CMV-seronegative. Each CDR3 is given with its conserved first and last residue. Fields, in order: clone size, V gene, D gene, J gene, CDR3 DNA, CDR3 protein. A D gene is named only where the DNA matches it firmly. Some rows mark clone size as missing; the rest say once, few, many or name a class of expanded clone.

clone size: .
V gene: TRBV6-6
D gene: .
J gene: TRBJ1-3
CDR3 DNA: TGTGCCAGCAGTTACTCGAGCGCAAACTCTGGAAACACCATATATTTT
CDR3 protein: CASSYSSANSGNTIYF

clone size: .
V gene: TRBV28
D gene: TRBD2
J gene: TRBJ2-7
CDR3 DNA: TGTGCCAGCAGTTTCCCGACTAGCGGGGGGACCTACGAGCAGTACTTC
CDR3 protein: CASSFPTSGGTYEQYF

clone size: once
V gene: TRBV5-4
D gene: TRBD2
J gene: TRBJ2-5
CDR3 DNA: TGTGCCAGCAGCGATAGGACTAGCGAAGAGACCCAGTACTTC
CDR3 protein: CASSDRTSEETQYF

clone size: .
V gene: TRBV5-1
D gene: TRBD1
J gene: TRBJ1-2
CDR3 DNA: TGCGCCAGCAGACCTGACAGGGAAGCAGCTTATGGCTACACCTTC
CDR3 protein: CASRPDREAAYGYTF

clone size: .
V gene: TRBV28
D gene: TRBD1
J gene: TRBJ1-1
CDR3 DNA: TGTGCCAGCGTATTGACAGGGACTGAAGCTTTCTTT
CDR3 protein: CASVLTGTEAFF

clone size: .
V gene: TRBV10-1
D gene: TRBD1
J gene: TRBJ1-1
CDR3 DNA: TGCGCCAGCAGTGATTTGGCAGGGGGGATTGGCACTGAAGCTTTCTTT
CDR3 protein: CASSDLAGGIGTEAFF

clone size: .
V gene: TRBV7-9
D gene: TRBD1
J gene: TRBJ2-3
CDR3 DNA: TGTGCCAGCAGCTTGCGCAGGGGGAGAACAGATACGCAGTATTTT
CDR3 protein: CASSLRRGRTDTQYF

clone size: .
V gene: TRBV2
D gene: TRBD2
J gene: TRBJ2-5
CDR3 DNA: TGTGCCAGCAGTGGGACTAGCTTGGTGAGGCGTCAAGAGACCCAGTACTTC
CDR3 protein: CASSGTSLVRRQETQYF

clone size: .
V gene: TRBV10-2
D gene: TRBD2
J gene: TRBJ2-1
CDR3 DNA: TGCGCCAGCAGGGGACTAGCGGGACTCTACAATGAGCAGTTCTTC
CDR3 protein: CASRGLAGLYNEQFF

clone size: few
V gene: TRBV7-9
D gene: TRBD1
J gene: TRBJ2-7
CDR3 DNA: TGTTCCAGCAGCTTAGGGGGACAGGGTTACGAGCAGTACTTC
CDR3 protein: CSSSLGGQGYEQYF

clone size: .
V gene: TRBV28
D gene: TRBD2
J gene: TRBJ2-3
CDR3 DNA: TGTGCCAGCACCCATAGCGGGACTTTCACAGATACGCAGTATTTT
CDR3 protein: CASTHSGTFTDTQYF

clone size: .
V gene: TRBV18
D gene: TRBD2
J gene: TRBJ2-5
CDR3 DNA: TGTGCCAGCTCACGTTTATTTACTAGCGGACAAGAGACCCAGTACTTC
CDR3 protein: CASSRLFTSGQETQYF

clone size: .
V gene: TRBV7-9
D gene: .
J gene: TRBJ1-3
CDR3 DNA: TGTGCCAGCAGGGGCACGGACAGCTCTGGAAACACCATATATTTT
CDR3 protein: CASRGTDSSGNTIYF

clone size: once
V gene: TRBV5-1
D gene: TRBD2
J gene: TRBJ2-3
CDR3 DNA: TGCGCCAGCAGCTTGGGAATCGGCGGGGGGGCCGTGGATACGCAGTATTTT
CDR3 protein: CASSLGIGGGAVDTQYF

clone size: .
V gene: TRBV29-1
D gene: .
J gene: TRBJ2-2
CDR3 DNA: TGCAGCGTCGGCACCGGGGAGCTGTTTTTT
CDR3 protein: CSVGTGELFF

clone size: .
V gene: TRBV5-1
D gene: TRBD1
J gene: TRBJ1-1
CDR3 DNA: TGCGCCAACAGCTTGGGACAGTCTAACACTGAAGCTTTCTTT
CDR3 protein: CANSLGQSNTEAFF

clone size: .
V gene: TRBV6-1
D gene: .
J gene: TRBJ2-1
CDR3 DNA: TGTGCCAGCAGTGGGGGTTGGGAGAATACCTACAATGAGCAGTTCTTC
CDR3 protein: CASSGGWENTYNEQFF

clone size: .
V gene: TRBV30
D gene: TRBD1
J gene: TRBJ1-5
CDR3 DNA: TGTGCCTGGAGTCTAGGGGGCATTGGCAATCAGCCCCAGCATTTT
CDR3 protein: CAWSLGGIGNQPQHF

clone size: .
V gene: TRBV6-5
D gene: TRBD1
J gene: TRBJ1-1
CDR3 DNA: TGTGCCAGCAGTTCCACTGCTGGACAGGTCGAAGCTTTCTTT
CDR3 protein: CASSSTAGQVEAFF

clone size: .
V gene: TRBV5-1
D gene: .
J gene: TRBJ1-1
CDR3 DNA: TGCGCCAGCAGCTTGGTTGGAGGCGTGGGCACTGAAGCTTTCTTT
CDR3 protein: CASSLVGGVGTEAFF

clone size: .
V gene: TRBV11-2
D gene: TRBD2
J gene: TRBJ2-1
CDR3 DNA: TGTGCCAGCAGCTTAGTAGGTCTAGCGGGTTACAATGAGCAGTTCTTC
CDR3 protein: CASSLVGLAGYNEQFF

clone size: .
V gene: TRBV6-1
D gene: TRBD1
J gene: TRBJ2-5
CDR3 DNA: TGTGCCAGCAGTGAGCCCGGGACAGGAGGGTTCGACCAGTACTTC
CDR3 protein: CASSEPGTGGFDQYF

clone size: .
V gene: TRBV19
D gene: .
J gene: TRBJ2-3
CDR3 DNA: TGTGCCAGTAGTATACCTGGGAGGAGCACAGATACGCAGTATTTT
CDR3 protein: CASSIPGRSTDTQYF

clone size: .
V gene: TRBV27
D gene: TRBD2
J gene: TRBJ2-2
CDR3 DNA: TGTGCCAGCAGCCTAGCGGGAGTATACCCGAGCGGGGAGCTGTTTTTT
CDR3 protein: CASSLAGVYPSGELFF

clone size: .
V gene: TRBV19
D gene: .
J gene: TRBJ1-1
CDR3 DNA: TGTGCCAGTACCATCAGGGGAGTAGGAGAAGCTTTCTTT
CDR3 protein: CASTIRGVGEAFF

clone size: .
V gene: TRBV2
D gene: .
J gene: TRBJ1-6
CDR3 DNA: TGTGCCAGCAGCCTCAGTATAGGGGGAAATTCACCCCTCCACTTT
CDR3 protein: CASSLSIGGNSPLHF

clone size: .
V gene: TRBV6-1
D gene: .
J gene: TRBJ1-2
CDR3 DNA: TGTGCCAGGAGAGACACGGCCGAGCGGGGCTACACCTTC
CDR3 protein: CARRDTAERGYTF

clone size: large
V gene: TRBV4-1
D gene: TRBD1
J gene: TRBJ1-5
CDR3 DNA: TGCGCCAGCAGCCAATCCGAGACAGGGGGCCTTAATCAGCCCCAGCATTTT
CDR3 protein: CASSQSETGGLNQPQHF

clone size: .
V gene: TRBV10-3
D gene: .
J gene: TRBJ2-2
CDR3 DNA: TGTGCCATCAGTGAGTTAAGGGGCCTCGGGGAGCTGTTTTTT
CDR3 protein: CAISELRGLGELFF

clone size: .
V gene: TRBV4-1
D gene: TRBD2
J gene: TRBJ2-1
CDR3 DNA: TGCGCCAGCAGCCCTTCTAGCGGGAGGGCCTACAATGAGCAGTTCTTC
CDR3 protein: CASSPSSGRAYNEQFF

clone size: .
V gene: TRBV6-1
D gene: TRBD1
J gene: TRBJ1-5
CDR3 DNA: TGTGCCAGCAGCCCCGGGACAGGCGATCAGCCCCAGCATTTT
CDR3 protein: CASSPGTGDQPQHF

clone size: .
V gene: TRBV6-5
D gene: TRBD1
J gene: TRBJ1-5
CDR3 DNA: TGTGCCAGCAAGATTACCACAGGGGGCAGCCAGCCCCAGCATTTT
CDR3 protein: CASKITTGGSQPQHF

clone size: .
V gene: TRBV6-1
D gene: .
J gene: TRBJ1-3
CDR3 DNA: TGTGCCAGCAGTGTGGCGGACTCTGGAAACACCATATATTTT
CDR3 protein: CASSVADSGNTIYF

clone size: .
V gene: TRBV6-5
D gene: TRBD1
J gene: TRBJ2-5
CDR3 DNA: TGTGCCAGCAGTTACTCGATAGGGGGCGGCGAGACCCAGTACTTC
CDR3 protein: CASSYSIGGGETQYF

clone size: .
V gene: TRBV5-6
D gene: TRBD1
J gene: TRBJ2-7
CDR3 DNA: TGTGCCAGCAGCTTGGGCGACAGGGCTTACGAGCAGTACTTC
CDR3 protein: CASSLGDRAYEQYF

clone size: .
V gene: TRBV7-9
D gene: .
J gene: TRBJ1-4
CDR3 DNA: TGTTCCAGCAGCCCCCCGGGGAACAGACTCCACGAAAAACTGTTTTTT
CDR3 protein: CSSSPPGNRLHEKLFF

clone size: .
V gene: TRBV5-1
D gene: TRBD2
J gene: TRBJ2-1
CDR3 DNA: TGCGCCAGCAGCTTGATAGCGGGGGGCCCCTACAATGAGCAGTTCTTC
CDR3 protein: CASSLIAGGPYNEQFF

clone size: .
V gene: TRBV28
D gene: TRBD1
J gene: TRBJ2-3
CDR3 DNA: TGTGCCAGCAGTCGGACAGGGGGCGATACGCAGTATTTT
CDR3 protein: CASSRTGGDTQYF

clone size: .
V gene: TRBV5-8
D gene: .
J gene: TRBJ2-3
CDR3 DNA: TGTGCCAGCAGCCCCCGGCTGTCGGGGGTAATCACAGATACGCAGTATTTT
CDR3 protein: CASSPRLSGVITDTQYF

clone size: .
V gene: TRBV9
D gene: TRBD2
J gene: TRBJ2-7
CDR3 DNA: TGTGCCAGCAGCTCCTCTACTAGCGGGATAAGAAATGTCTACGAGCAGTACTTC
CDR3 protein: CASSSSTSGIRNVYEQYF

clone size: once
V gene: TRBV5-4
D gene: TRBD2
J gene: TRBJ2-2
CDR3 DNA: TGTGCCAGCAGCCCCGGTTCGCGGGGGGGCACCGGGGAGCTGTTTTTT
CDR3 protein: CASSPGSRGGTGELFF

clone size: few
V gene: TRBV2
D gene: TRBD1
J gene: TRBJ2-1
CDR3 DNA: TGTGCCACGGACCCGACAGGGGGCAATGAGCAGTTCTTC
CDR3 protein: CATDPTGGNEQFF

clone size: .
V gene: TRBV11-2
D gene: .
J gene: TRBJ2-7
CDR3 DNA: TGTGCCAGCAGCTTAGCGGGGTTAGCGACCTACGAGCAGTACTTC
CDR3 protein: CASSLAGLATYEQYF

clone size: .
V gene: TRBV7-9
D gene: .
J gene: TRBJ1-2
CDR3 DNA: TGTTCCAGCAGCCCGAGGGGGGGTGGCTACACCTTC
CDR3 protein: CSSSPRGGGYTF

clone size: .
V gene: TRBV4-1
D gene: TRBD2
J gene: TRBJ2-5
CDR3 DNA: TGCGCCAGCAGCCCTTGGGAGGGCCAAGAGACCCAGTACTTC
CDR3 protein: CASSPWEGQETQYF

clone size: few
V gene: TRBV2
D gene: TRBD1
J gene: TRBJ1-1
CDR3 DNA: TGTGCCAGCACCAAGGGACAGGGCCACACTGAAGCTTTCTTT
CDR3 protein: CASTKGQGHTEAFF

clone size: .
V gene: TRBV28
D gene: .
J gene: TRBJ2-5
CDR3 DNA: TGTGCCAGCAGTTTACGGTACAGCGGGTTCGGTGGAAGGGTTGAAGAGACCCAGTACTTC
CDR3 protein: CASSLRYSGFGGRVEETQYF

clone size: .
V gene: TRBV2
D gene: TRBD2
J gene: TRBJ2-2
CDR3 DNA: TGTGCCAGCAGGCGACTAGCGGGAGCCGGGGAGCTGTTTTTT
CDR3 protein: CASRRLAGAGELFF

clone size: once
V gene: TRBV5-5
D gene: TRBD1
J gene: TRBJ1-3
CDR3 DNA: TGTGCCAGCAGCTGGGGACAGGACTCTGGAAACACCATATATTTT
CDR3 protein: CASSWGQDSGNTIYF

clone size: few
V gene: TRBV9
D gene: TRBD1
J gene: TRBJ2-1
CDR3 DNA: TGTGCCAGCAGCATCACGACAGGGCCCGATCTATACAATGAGCAGTTCTTC
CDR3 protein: CASSITTGPDLYNEQFF

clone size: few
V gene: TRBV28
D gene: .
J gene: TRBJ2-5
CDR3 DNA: TGTGCCAGTCAGCAGGGCCAAGAGACCCAGTACTTC
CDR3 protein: CASQQGQETQYF

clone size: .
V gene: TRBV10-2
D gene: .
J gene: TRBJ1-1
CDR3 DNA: TGCGCCAGCAGTAATTTATATTTTGCTGAAGCTTTCTTT
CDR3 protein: CASSNLYFAEAFF

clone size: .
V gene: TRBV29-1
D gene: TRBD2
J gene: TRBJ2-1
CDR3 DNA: TGCAGCGCCGAAGCCCGGACTAGCGGGAGCAGTGAGCAGTTCTTC
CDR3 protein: CSAEARTSGSSEQFF

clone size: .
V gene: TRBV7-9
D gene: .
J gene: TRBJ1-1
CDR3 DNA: TGTGCCAGCAGCTTAGTTGCGGAATCTGAAGCTTTCTTT
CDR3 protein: CASSLVAESEAFF

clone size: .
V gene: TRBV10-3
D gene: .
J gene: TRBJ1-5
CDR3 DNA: TGTGCCATCAGTGAGTATTTAAGGGGCAGCAATCAGCCCCAGCATTTT
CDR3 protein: CAISEYLRGSNQPQHF

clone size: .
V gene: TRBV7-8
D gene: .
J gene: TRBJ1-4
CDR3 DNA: TGTGCCAGCAGCCGGCGGGAGGGGTCAAGAGAAAAACTGTTTTTT
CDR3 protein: CASSRREGSREKLFF